This TCR beta chain originates from a study of monozygotic twins with inflammatory bowel disease (dated by TCRdb to about 2019). Background on the whole study: In total, some 30 monozygotic twin pairs made up the full study: 19 Danish pairs, all IBD-discordant, plus nine German pairs, of which four were IBD-concordant and five were IBD-discordant. Each individual had, on average, about 151 000 unique TCRalpha sequences and 181 000 unique TCRbeta sequences available for analysis. The search for disease-associated traits relied mainly on comparing, within discordant pairs, IBD patients with their genetically identical healthy co-twins.

Study-wide findings and limitations: Different T cell subtypes could not be distinguished in the analysis. A decrease in TCRbeta repertoire diversity, as measured by inverse Simpson index, was observed in IBD patients compared with their healthy co-twins. No single strong signal or clonotype linked to IBD turned up in the results, so the idea that one exists was not supported. Compared with healthy twins, IBD patients shared fewer clonotypes with other individuals, and the difference was most pronounced in patients with signs of disease activity. Because patients received different immunosuppressive treatments, the repertoires may have picked up extra background noise and variability between individuals. Concordant and discordant twins showed no difference in repertoire similarity, possibly because of limited statistical power.

From each donor, an approximately 2.3 ml peripheral blood sample was collected into PAXgene tubes and kept at -80 degrees C. Without any T cell sorting, total RNA was extracted from whole blood using the PAXgene blood miRNA kit on an automated QIAcube. Peripheral blood from monozygotic twin pairs concordant or discordant for inflammatory bowel disease was subjected to deep TCRalpha and TCRbeta repertoire profiling with unique molecular barcoding. Smoking habits were recorded for all twin pairs, and individuals were classified as current, former or never smokers. The library was made by 5' RACE. Each TCR library was prepared from about 4,000 ng of total RNA. For each sample, cDNA synthesis with SMARTScribe reverse transcriptase was split into eight separate reactions. During cDNA synthesis, template switching introduced unique molecular identifiers that contained a 6-nucleotide sample barcode. TCRalpha and TCRbeta cDNA was amplified by two nested PCRs of around 16 and 10 cycles, with bead purification after each PCR. Before amplification, the cDNA was treated with uracil DNA-glycosylase and purified using the QIAquick PCR purification kit. The second PCR was the step at which Illumina TruSeq-compatible adapters and sample-specific barcodes were added. Library quality and concentration were checked on TapeStation and Qubit, and libraries were pooled at around 5 ng each. Sequencing of the pooled libraries was done on an Illumina HiSeq2500 single-index Rapid Run using custom sequencing primers and 2 x 100 bp reads. In the paper's pipeline: UMI-based consensus assembly with MiGEC version 1.2.6 was used to correct PCR and sequencing errors. V(D)J alignment, clonotype assembly and CDR3 extraction were performed with MiXCR version 2.1.1. To normalise gene usage, clonotype sharing and MAIT/NKT TCR abundance, the top 1000, 10 000 and 20 000 clonotypes in each sample were analysed. After downsampling to 27 000 UMIs, diversity was calculated as the inverse Simpson index using the vegan R package. Paired Mann-Whitney U tests were applied to discordant twin pairs, with Benjamini-Hochberg correction for multiple testing. After the reads were reprocessed by TCRdb, one entry was made per CDR3 protein sequence, with no DNA. The V and J calls here are based on TCRdb, not the publication. The table for this sample lists around 190,000 distinct CDR3 sequences. Approximately 1.5% of the sample rests with the top ten.

Concerning this clonotype: Its antigen has not been determined.

The germline V gene gives CDR1 as KGHDR and CDR2 as SFDVKD. Including cysteine and phenylalanine, the CDR3 has 15 amino acids. DNA is not on record. Source material: blood. Here the chain combines TRBV24-1 and TRBJ2-5; TCRdb proposes TRBD2, but this gene call is untestable without DNA. This clonotype originated in a human donor with ulcerative colitis or Crohn's disease, or a healthy co-twin of an affected twin (not recorded which). The CDR3 in this case is CATSDLTSGRETQYF.